This record covers a single TCR beta chain. Its specificity is unknown. The sample comes from a study of cytomegalovirus exposure and HLA in healthy donors. Study-wide findings and caveats: TCR beta chain V- and J-gene trimming was linked, in a later analysis, to a missense variant in DCLRE1C. In a later analysis, most CMV-associated TCR beta chains appeared HLA-restricted. In a later analysis, compared with equally common non-associated chains, HLA-associated beta chains were more expanded.

Primers for the PCR totalled 60 Vbeta and 13 Jbeta. TCRdb's table, derived via immunoSEQ multiplex PCR, lists solely in-frame clones and lacks some. The profile covers about 200,000 clones, with 81% appearing a single time and roughly 3.1% taken by the ten largest. The donors were healthy bone marrow donors. V was pared by 0 bases and J by 2 bases, with 3 bases of the junction left unmatched. Germline V gene sequence: CDR1 LGHNA, CDR2 YNFKEQ. The CDR3 spans 16 residues. Specimen: PBMCs. The receptor's source is a man in his forties in good health and CMV-seropositive. The chain couples TRBV4-2 to TRBJ2-7, with 11 positions matching TRBD2. CDR3 protein: CASSQEGSGGAYEQYF. CDR3 DNA: TGTGCCAGCAGCCAAGAGGGTAGCGGGGGGGCCTACGAGCAGTACTTC.